The clone carrying this T cell receptor (beta chain) came up a few times. Its target is not known. The data were obtained in a study of beta chain features in type 1 diabetes. Since all of the isolated RNA was reverse transcribed, expressed TCRB transcripts were what got sequenced. The study sequenced naive, central memory and regulatory T cell samples to an average of approximately 3.5 million reads. Repertoires were generated with immunoSEQ multiplex PCR, while TCRdb's copy carries only in-frame clones and drops some. This table has hundreds of thousands of clones, 10% to 12% appearing once. Overall study results and limits: Junctions at VDJ sites from type 1 diabetes patients had fewer insertions and more deletions. Significant though moderate, a shortening of TCRB CDR3s appeared in all four CD4+ subsets of Type 1 diabetes patients.

The receptor was isolated from a woman in her late teens or twenties in good health. The sample consisted of naive CD4+ T cells from blood.

The CDR3, as DNA: TGTGCCAGCAGCGACAGGGAAGGCGAAAAACTGTTTTTT. This codes for CASSDREGEKLFF. The V and J genes are TRBV6-6 and TRBJ1-4, with 7 bases fitting TRBD1. The junction had 6 bases not matched to a gene; V was cut back by 6 bases and J by 8 bases. The CDR3 has 13 amino acids. CDR1 and CDR2 from the germline V gene are MNHNY and SVGAGI (reference sequence).